The entry below describes one T cell receptor beta chain. Its antigen is still unknown. Only in-frame clones appear in the TCRdb table, and some are missing; sequencing was by immunoSEQ multiplex PCR. This repertoire shows 25,000 to 30,000 clones, around 75% found once; its top ten account for about 14%. The germline V gene has CDR1 SGHRS and CDR2 YFSETQ. The trim removed 0 bases at V and 8 bases at J, leaving 6 bases unmatched. The CDR3 contains 16 residues. The sample originates from a study of vaccination effects on CD4 cells after COVID-19. At the level of the study: Samples collected post-vaccine were obtained a median of 72 days after the second dose.

Ahead of sequencing, the ViraFEST assay grew antigen-specific CD4+ T cells using viral peptide pools. CD4+ T cell isolation took place after 10 days of culture. Each participant was administered two doses of either the BNT162b2 or the mRNA-1273 vaccine. PBMC were cultured at a few million per well with around 9.2 IU/ml IL-2 and 7.5 to 10 ug/ml peptides. A half-medium replacement with IL-2 medium was carried out on days 3 and 7. The sample was CD4+ T cells from PBMCs cultured with HCoV-229E spike peptides, taken after COVID-19 vaccination. The chain links TRBV5-1 to TRBJ2-3, with TRBD2 matching over 13 bases. The sequence derives from a human donor who received a COVID-19 vaccine. CDR3 coding DNA: TGCGCCAGCAGCTTGGCCGGGACTAGCGGGGCGGGTACGCAGTATTTT. Its protein is CASSLAGTSGAGTQYF. Filled out from reference TRBV5-1 and TRBJ2-3, the complete variable domain reads KAGVTQTPRYLIKTRGQQVTLSCSPISGHRSVSWYQQTPGQGLQFLFEYFSETQRNKGNFPGRFSGRQFSNSRSEMNVSTLELGDSALYLCASSLAGTSGAGTQYFGPGTRLTVL.